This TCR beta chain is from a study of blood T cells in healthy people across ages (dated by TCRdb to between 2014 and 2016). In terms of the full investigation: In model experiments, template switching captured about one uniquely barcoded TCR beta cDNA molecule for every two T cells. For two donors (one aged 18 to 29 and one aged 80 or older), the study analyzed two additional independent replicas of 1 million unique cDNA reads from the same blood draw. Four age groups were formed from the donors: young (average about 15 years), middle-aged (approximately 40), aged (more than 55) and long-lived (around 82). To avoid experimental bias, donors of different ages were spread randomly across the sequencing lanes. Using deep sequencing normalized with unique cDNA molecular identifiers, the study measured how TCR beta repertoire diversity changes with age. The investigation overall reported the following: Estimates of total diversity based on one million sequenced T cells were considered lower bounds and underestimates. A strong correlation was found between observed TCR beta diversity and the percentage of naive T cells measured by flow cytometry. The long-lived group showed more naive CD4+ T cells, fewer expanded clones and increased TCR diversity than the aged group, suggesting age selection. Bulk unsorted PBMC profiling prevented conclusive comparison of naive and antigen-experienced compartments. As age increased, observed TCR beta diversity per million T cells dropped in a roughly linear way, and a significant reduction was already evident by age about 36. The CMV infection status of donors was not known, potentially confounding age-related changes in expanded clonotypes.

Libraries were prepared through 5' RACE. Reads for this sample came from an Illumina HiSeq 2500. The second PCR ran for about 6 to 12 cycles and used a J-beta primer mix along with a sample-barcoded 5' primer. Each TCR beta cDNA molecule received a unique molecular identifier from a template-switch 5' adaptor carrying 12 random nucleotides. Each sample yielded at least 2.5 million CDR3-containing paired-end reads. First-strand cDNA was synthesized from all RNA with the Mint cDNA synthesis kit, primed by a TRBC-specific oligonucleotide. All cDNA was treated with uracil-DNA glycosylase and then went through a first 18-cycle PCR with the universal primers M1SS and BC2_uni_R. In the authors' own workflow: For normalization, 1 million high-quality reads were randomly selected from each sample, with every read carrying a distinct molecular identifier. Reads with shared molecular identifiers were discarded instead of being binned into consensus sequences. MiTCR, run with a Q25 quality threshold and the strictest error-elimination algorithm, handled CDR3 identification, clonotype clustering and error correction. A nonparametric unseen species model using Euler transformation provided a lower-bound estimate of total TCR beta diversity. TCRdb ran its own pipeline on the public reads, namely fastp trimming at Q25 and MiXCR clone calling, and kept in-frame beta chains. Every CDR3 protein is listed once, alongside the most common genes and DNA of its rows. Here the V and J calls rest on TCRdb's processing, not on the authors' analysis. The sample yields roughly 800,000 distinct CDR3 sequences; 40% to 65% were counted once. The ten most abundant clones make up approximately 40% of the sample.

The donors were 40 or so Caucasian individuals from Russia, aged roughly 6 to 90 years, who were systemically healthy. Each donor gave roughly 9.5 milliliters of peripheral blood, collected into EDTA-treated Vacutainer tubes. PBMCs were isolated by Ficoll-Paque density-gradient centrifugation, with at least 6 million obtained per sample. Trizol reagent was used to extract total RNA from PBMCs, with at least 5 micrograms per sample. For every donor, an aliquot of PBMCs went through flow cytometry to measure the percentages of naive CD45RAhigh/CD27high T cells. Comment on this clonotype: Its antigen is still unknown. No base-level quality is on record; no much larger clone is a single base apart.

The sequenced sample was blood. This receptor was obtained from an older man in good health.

This receptor has the CDR3 CASIRPGGPIGRDAYF. The DNA sequence is as follows: TGTGCCAGCATCCGACCAGGGGGCCCCATCGGCAGAGACGCGTATTTT. The rearrangement combines TRBV2 with TRBJ2-3, with 8 central nucleotides matching TRBD1. Trimming leaves V shorter by 7 bases and J shorter by 14 bases, with the junction holding 23 bases beyond the gene matches. The CDR3 starts with the cysteine, ends with the phenylalanine, and has 16 residues. The read is trimmed to its CDR3 DNA, 48 bases read in frame from base 1. Via the germline V gene, CDR1 is SNHLY and CDR2 FYNNEI.